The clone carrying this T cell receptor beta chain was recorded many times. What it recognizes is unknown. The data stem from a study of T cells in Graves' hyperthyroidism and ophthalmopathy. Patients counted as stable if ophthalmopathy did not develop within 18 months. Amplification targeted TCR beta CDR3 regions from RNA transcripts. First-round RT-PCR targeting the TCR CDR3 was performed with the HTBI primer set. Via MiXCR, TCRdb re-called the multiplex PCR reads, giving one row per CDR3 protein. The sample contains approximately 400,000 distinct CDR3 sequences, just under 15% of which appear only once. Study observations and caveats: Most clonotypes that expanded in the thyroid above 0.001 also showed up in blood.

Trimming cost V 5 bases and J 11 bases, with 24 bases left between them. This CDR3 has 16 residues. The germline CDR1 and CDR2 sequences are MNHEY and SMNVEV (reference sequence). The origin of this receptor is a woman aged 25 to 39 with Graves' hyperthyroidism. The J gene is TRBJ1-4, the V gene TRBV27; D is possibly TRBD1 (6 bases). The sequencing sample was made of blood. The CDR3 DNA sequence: TGTGCCAGCAGTGCATCCTCTCGTCGGACAGTTGACAAACTGTTTTTT. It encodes CASSASSRRTVDKLFF.